The rows below give T cell receptor beta chains drawn from one sample of a study of T cell repertoires in cytomegalovirus infection. One entry per CDR3 protein results from TCRdb running MiXCR on the reads. This table holds some 77,000 distinct CDR3 sequences, roughly 3.6% found once. Sequenced: PBMCs. The origin of the receptors is a human donor in good health (CMV status not recorded). Some clones in this sample may be carry-over from other donors' samples. Both conserved end residues are part of each CDR3. The D gene is left open where the match is weak.

j_gene: TRBJ1-1
v_gene: TRBV4-3
d_gene: .
CDR3aa: CASSQPGQKRDEAFF

j_gene: TRBJ1-3
v_gene: TRBV3-1
d_gene: .
CDR3aa: CASSQRDGANTIYF

j_gene: TRBJ1-5
v_gene: TRBV5-6
d_gene: .
CDR3aa: CASSLGAGGGNQPQHF

j_gene: TRBJ2-7
v_gene: TRBV20-1
d_gene: .
CDR3aa: CSATGYRTYEQYF

j_gene: TRBJ1-2
v_gene: TRBV12-3/TRBV12-4
d_gene: .
CDR3aa: CASSLREKPGDGYTF

j_gene: TRBJ1-5
v_gene: TRBV12-3/TRBV12-4
d_gene: .
CDR3aa: CASSRTFNQPQHF

j_gene: TRBJ1-2
v_gene: TRBV6-2/TRBV6-3
d_gene: TRBD1
CDR3aa: CASSDGDLGSTGPYGYTF

j_gene: TRBJ2-3
v_gene: TRBV7-2
d_gene: TRBD2
CDR3aa: CASSLVGTTTDTQYF

j_gene: TRBJ2-3
v_gene: TRBV7-3
d_gene: .
CDR3aa: CASSLNGVADTQYF

j_gene: TRBJ1-1
v_gene: TRBV30
d_gene: TRBD1
CDR3aa: CAWIIQGKAFF

j_gene: TRBJ2-5
v_gene: TRBV7-2
d_gene: .
CDR3aa: CASSLSFMSETQYF

j_gene: TRBJ2-1
v_gene: TRBV7-2
d_gene: .
CDR3aa: CASSPRGGQGRRNEQFF

j_gene: TRBJ1-2
v_gene: TRBV2
d_gene: .
CDR3aa: CASSVKGLGYTF

j_gene: TRBJ2-2
v_gene: TRBV27
d_gene: .
CDR3aa: CASSFWTMGGGELFF

j_gene: TRBJ1-1
v_gene: TRBV12-3/TRBV12-4
d_gene: .
CDR3aa: CASSQNTEAFF

j_gene: TRBJ1-1
v_gene: TRBV3-1
d_gene: .
CDR3aa: CASSQDLGYTEAFF

j_gene: TRBJ1-2
v_gene: TRBV20-1
d_gene: TRBD1
CDR3aa: CSASRGQGTYGYTF

j_gene: TRBJ2-5
v_gene: TRBV20-1
d_gene: TRBD1
CDR3aa: CSAPRTGGMAQYF

j_gene: TRBJ1-2
v_gene: TRBV4-2
d_gene: .
CDR3aa: CASSPDEGLYGYTF

j_gene: TRBJ2-3
v_gene: TRBV27
d_gene: .
CDR3aa: CASSHYRKDTQYF

j_gene: TRBJ2-7
v_gene: TRBV7-8
d_gene: TRBD1
CDR3aa: CASSYRRSGQGGGEQYF

j_gene: TRBJ2-3
v_gene: TRBV7-2
d_gene: TRBD2
CDR3aa: CASSLTLRGGTDTQYF

j_gene: TRBJ1-5
v_gene: TRBV4-3
d_gene: .
CDR3aa: CASSQRVDQPQHF

j_gene: TRBJ1-6
v_gene: TRBV12-3/TRBV12-4
d_gene: .
CDR3aa: CASSFPGSPLHF

j_gene: TRBJ1-1
v_gene: TRBV15
d_gene: .
CDR3aa: CATSHPEGGVTEAFF

j_gene: TRBJ1-2
v_gene: TRBV12-3/TRBV12-4
d_gene: .
CDR3aa: CASSLNVQGNNYGYTF

j_gene: TRBJ2-5
v_gene: TRBV6-8
d_gene: .
CDR3aa: CASSYLGTETQYF

j_gene: TRBJ2-3
v_gene: TRBV15
d_gene: TRBD1
CDR3aa: CATSRIQGVSTDTQYF

j_gene: TRBJ1-2
v_gene: TRBV29-1
d_gene: .
CDR3aa: CAGEENYGYTF

j_gene: TRBJ1-1
v_gene: TRBV7-2
d_gene: TRBD1
CDR3aa: CASSLEALQGTEAFF

j_gene: TRBJ1-6
v_gene: TRBV7-6
d_gene: .
CDR3aa: CASSLDSPLHF

j_gene: TRBJ1-6
v_gene: TRBV7-8
d_gene: .
CDR3aa: CASSLQSSYNSTLHF

j_gene: TRBJ1-3
v_gene: TRBV7-2
d_gene: .
CDR3aa: CASSLQGGGNTIYF

j_gene: TRBJ1-4
v_gene: TRBV10-3
d_gene: .
CDR3aa: CAIRGDATNEKLFF

j_gene: TRBJ1-1
v_gene: TRBV6-5
d_gene: TRBD1
CDR3aa: CASSYSQGASTEAFF

j_gene: TRBJ2-7
v_gene: TRBV24-1
d_gene: .
CDR3aa: CATSDFRTAGSYEQYF

j_gene: TRBJ1-6
v_gene: TRBV7-9
d_gene: .
CDR3aa: CASNDFGDSPLHF